What follows are 15 T cell receptor beta chains derived from one specimen sequenced in a study of T cell repertoires in cytomegalovirus infection. For these receptors, no antigen is known. TCRdb recomputed calls from the reads with MiXCR, one row per CDR3 protein. The table records hundreds of thousands of distinct CDR3 sequences, 33% of them present only once. This specimen consisted of cultured PBMCs, obtained from culture after CMV antigen stimulation. The receptors were gathered from a human donor in good health (CMV status not recorded). Some clones in this sample may be carry-over from other donors' samples.

The CDR3 DNA sequence: TGTGCCAGCAGCTCGTACATGAACACCGGGGAGCTGTTTTTT. Protein: CASSSYMNTGELFF. V is TRBV11-2 and J is TRBJ2-2, with no clear D. V lost 4 bases and J lost 1, with 7 bases in between. Germline lookup yields CDR1 SGHAT and CDR2 FQNNGV. The CDR3 is made up of 14 amino acids. Drawing the rest from reference TRBV11-2 and TRBJ2-2, the complete variable domain is EAGVAQSPRYKIIEKRQSVAFWCNPISGHATLYWYQQILGQGPKLLIQFQNNGVVDDSQLPKDRFSAERLKGVDSTLKIQPAKLEDSAVYLCASSSYMNTGELFFGEGSRLTVL.

A note on this clonotype: Mismatch with germline at one junction end may stem from a read error. CDR3 region: CASSSRGGLAGALF. The CDR3 bases are TGTGCCAGCAGCTCCAGGGGGGGGTTAGCGGGGGCCCTCTTC. The chain couples TRBV7-2 to TRBJ2-7; 9 bases line up with TRBD2. The CDR3 spans 14 residues. CDR1 is SGHTA, CDR2 FQGNSA, per germline.

This chain links TRBV19 with TRBJ2-3, with 9 bases fitting TRBD2. Trimming took 3 bases from V and 6 from J; bases not matched to a gene: 4. Germline V gene lookup returns CDR1 LNHDA and CDR2 SQIVND (reference sequence). This CDR3 comprises 14 residues. The CDR3 sequence: CASSMSSGGDTQYF. CDR3 DNA: TGTGCCAGTAGTATGAGCAGCGGGGGGGATACGCAGTATTTT. The variable domain in full, completed from reference TRBV19 and TRBJ2-3, reads DGGITQSPKYLFRKEGQNVTLSCEQNLNHDAMYWYRQDPGQGLRLIYYSQIVNDFQKGDIAEGYSVSREKKESFPLTVTSAQKNPTAFYLCASSMSSGGDTQYFGPGTRLTVL.

V usage is TRBV4-1 and J usage is TRBJ1-6, with D possibly being TRBD1 (6 bases). V gave up 4 bases and J gave up 9 bases, with 13 bases separating them. There are 14 residues in the CDR3. Germline loops: CDR1 MGHRA, CDR2 YSYEKL. The CDR3 DNA is TGCGCCAGCAGCCGAGACAGGTTCCTTTCACCCCTCCACTTT. Translated, it gives CASSRDRFLSPLHF.

This clonotype was counted once. This chain links TRBV6-2 or TRBV6-3 with TRBJ2-3, with unresolved D. The ends were cut back, 2 bases at V and 4 bases at J, with 10 bases in the middle. The length of the CDR3 is 14 residues. Per germline, CDR1 MNHEY and CDR2 SVGEGT. Here the CDR3 DNA reads TGTGCCAGCAGTTACCGACGAGCCCCAGATACGCAGTATTTT. It specifies CASSYRRAPDTQYF.

This clonotype was counted only a few times. This chain connects TRBV12-3 or TRBV12-4 to TRBJ1-5; TRBD1 aligns across 7 bases. This CDR3 comprises 14 residues. V shed 4 bases and J 7 bases; nucleotides not matched to a gene: 7. In nucleotides, the CDR3 is TGTGCCAGCAGTTCAGGGGGAGGTGGGCAGCCCCAGCATTTT. Encoded protein: CASSSGGGGQPQHF.

This clonotype was found a few times. V gene TRBV20-1 combines with J gene TRBJ2-3, with 12 bases lining up with TRBD2. The CDR3 has 15 residues. V was clipped by 6 bases and J by 5 bases; unmatched bases: 9. Germline V CDR1 and CDR2: DFQATT, SNEGSKA (reference sequence). The CDR3 reads CSAHLAGGPEDTQYF. As DNA, the CDR3 is TGCAGTGCGCATCTAGCGGGAGGGCCCGAAGATACGCAGTATTTT.

The genes are TRBV6-2 or TRBV6-3 and TRBJ2-7; 8 nucleotides align to TRBD2. Per germline, CDR1 MNHEY and CDR2 SVGEGT. CDR3 length: 14 residues. The ends lost 6 bases at V and 3 bases at J; junction bases unmatched: 7. CDR3 in amino acids: CASRQPGLGYEQYF. CDR3 in DNA: TGTGCCAGCAGACAACCGGGACTAGGCTACGAGCAGTACTTC.

The chain couples TRBV6-1 to TRBJ1-1; no definite D call. V lost 6 bases to trimming and J lost 0 bases, with 14 bases between them. The CDR3 length is 15 residues. Per germline, CDR1 MNHNS and CDR2 SASEGT. CDR3 sequence reads: CASSRGSFMNTEAFF. In DNA form, the CDR3 reads TGTGCCAGCAGCCGAGGGAGTTTCATGAACACTGAAGCTTTCTTT.

The genes are TRBV20-1 and TRBJ2-7; D remains unclear. The CDR3 spans 12 residues. Trimming pared 6 bases from V and 9 bases from J, leaving 18 bases between. The V gene's germline CDR1 is DFQATT and CDR2 SNEGSKA (reference sequence). Here the CDR3 reads CSAPSGLVGQYF. CDR3 DNA: TGCAGTGCCCCTTCTGGGCTAGTGGGGCAGTACTTC.

DNA for the CDR3: TGCGCCAGCAGCCAAGATCTTCCCTTGAGGGCCAACACTGAAGCTTTCTTT. Translation gives CASSQDLPLRANTEAFF. The chain combines TRBV4-3 with TRBJ1-1; D is unresolved. From germline, CDR1 is LGHNA and CDR2 YSLEER. Trimming cost V 0 bases and J 2 bases, with 16 bases left between them. This CDR3 comprises 17 residues.

This clonotype was detected a few times. The CDR3: CASTFLRSNEQFF. CDR3 nucleotide sequence: TGTGCCAGCACCTTCTTGAGGAGTAATGAGCAGTTCTTC. The chain employs TRBV7-2 and TRBJ2-1; D ambiguous. The CDR3 loop spans 13 amino acids. Trimming pared 7 bases from V and 7 bases from J, leaving 14 bases between. The germline V gene encodes CDR1 SGHTA and CDR2 FQGNSA.

This clonotype was recorded a few times. The chain couples TRBV5-4 to TRBJ2-5, with D perhaps matching TRBD2 (6 bases). Germline CDR1 SGHNT, CDR2 YYREEE (reference sequence). V was clipped by 0 bases and J by 6 bases, with 9 bases between them. The CDR3 loop spans 13 amino acids. The CDR3 loop is CASSLEGRKTQYF. The CDR3 DNA follows: TGTGCCAGCAGCTTGGAGGGGAGGAAGACCCAGTACTTC.

This clonotype was found a few times. The genes are TRBV4-3 and TRBJ1-2, with 7 positions matching TRBD1. Trimming cost V 1 base and J 8 bases; bases outside gene matches: 4. The CDR3 covers 13 residues. Germline V gene sequence: CDR1 LGHNA, CDR2 YSLEER. DNA of the CDR3: TGCGCCAGCAGCCAAGTAACAGGGGTCGGCTACACCTTC. It is translated as CASSQVTGVGYTF.

This clonotype was seen more than once but under ten times. V usage is TRBV7-9 and J usage is TRBJ2-7; TRBD2 matches at 10 bases. Germline assignment: CDR1 SEHNR and CDR2 FQNEAQ (reference sequence). Germline trimming cut 7 bases from V and 3 bases from J; bases unmatched to any gene: 18. This CDR3 spans 18 amino acids. CDR3 DNA sequence: TGTGCCAGCACCGAGAGGGGGCTAGCGGGAGAAAGGAACTACGAGCAGTACTTC. This translates into CASTERGLAGERNYEQYF.